The clone carrying this TCR beta chain has just one count. V shed 0 bases and J shed 3 bases, with 5 bases lying between them. Germline CDR1 SGDLS, CDR2 YYNGEE. CDR3 length: 13 amino acids. These data belong to a study of beta chain features in type 1 diabetes. Since all of the isolated RNA was reverse transcribed, expressed TCRB transcripts were what got sequenced. Profiled with immunoSEQ multiplex PCR; TCRdb holds only in-frame clones, not every one. The sample includes a few hundred thousand clones, 30% of them seen just once. Sequenced sample: naive CD4+ T cells from blood. The clonotype was recovered from a man between 18 and 29 years old in good health. The chain links TRBV9 to TRBJ2-3; no firm D call. For the CDR3, the DNA is TGTGCCAGCAGCGTAGCGGATACAGATACGCAGTATTTT. This codes for CASSVADTDTQYF.